This T cell receptor beta chain is from a study of human T cells and chemical hapten exposure. Points from the study as a whole: Because they had alopecia, donors may respond immunologically unlike healthy people. After DPC sensitization, TCRs above 1 in 1000 frequency showed no change.

Time point of the sample: patch test 2, 6 weeks after DPC sensitization. Treatment in this sample: therapeutic diphenylcyclopropenone sensitization with weekly scalp DPC. TCRdb used MiXCR to reprocess the RACE reads, holding one entry per CDR3 protein. This table holds under 100,000 distinct CDR3 sequences, roughly a tenth found once. This clonotype occurred many times. The target antigen is unknown. This clonotype was obtained from a woman younger than 45 with alopecia areata. Some clones in this sample may be carry-over from other donors' samples. The sample was whole blood, taken in connection with sensitization to the hapten diphenylcyclopropenone (DPC).

DNA of the CDR3: TGCAGTGCTTTATCCGGGACAGGGTATTTAGAGACCCAGTACTTC. Encoded protein: CSALSGTGYLETQYF. This rearrangement joins TRBV20-1 to TRBJ2-5; 9 bases map to TRBD1. The germline V gene encodes CDR1 DFQATT and CDR2 SNEGSKA (reference sequence). The CDR3 contains 15 residues. V trimming: 5 bases; J trimming: 4 bases; junction bases outside the gene matches: 11.